One and the same sample provided the 6 T cell receptor beta chains below, sequenced in a study of cytomegalovirus exposure and HLA in healthy donors. With 60 Vbeta and 13 Jbeta primers, the PCR was carried out. Profiling relied on immunoSEQ multiplex PCR, and the TCRdb table lists in-frame clones only, not all of them. Of 150,000 to 200,000 clones listed, roughly 80% are singletons. The sample was PBMCs. These receptors all stem from a man between 18 and 29 years old in good health and CMV-seropositive.

Concerning this clone itself: Other DNA sequences in this specimen translate into the identical CDR3. The chain joins TRBV7-3 to TRBJ2-7, with 9 bases lining up with TRBD1. CDR3 size: 14 residues. In germline, CDR1 is SGHTA, CDR2 FQGTGA. V was pared by 2 bases and J by 4 bases, with 3 bases of the junction left unmatched. CDR3: CASSLSGQGYEQYF. DNA of the CDR3: TGTGCCAGCAGCTTATCAGGACAGGGGTACGAGCAGTACTTC.

The V call is TRBV11-2, the J call TRBJ2-2; 8 bases line up with TRBD2. J lost 2 bases, V lost 3 bases, and 2 bases had no gene match. Looked up from germline, CDR1 is SGHAT and CDR2 is FQNNGV. The CDR3 is 15 residues long. This CDR3 reads CASSLLAGNTGELFF. Written as DNA, the CDR3 is TGTGCCAGCAGCTTGTTAGCGGGAAACACCGGGGAGCTGTTTTTT.

The chain couples TRBV27 to TRBJ1-1; D is unclear. Trimming removed 4 bases at V and 1 base at J, with 10 bases between. CDR1 is MNHEY and CDR2 is SMNVEV in the germline V gene (reference sequence). The CDR3 is made up of 14 amino acids. The CDR3 loop is CASSSSNRNTEAFF. The CDR3 DNA reads TGTGCCAGCAGTTCATCAAACAGGAACACTGAAGCTTTCTTT.

The chain has TRBV14 and TRBJ2-3; weak D call: TRBD2 (6 bases). This CDR3 comprises 15 residues. Trimming cost V 4 bases and J 5 bases, with 16 bases left between them. The germline V gene encodes CDR1 SGHDN and CDR2 FVKESK. CDR3 DNA: TGTGCCAGCAGCCTGAATCCCGGGGGAGTAGATACGCAGTATTTT. Encoded protein: CASSLNPGGVDTQYF.

The chain carries TRBV10-3 and TRBJ2-1; 9 bases match TRBD2. CDR3 size: 15 residues. CDR1 and CDR2 (germline): ENHRY, SYGVKD. The V gene end was trimmed by 5 bases and the J gene end by 5 bases; junction bases not matched to a gene: 7. The CDR3 coding sequence is TGTGCCATCAGTTTGGGACTAGCTTACGACAATGAGCAGTTCTTC. Its protein is CAISLGLAYDNEQFF.

In this sample, this clone turned up a few times. This chain connects TRBV4-1 to TRBJ2-5; no firm D call. CDR3 length: 14 amino acids. From germline, CDR1 is MGHRA and CDR2 YSYEKL. V gave up 0 bases and J gave up 5 bases, with 10 bases separating them. CDR3 nucleotide sequence: TGCGCCAGCAGCCAAGATGGCGCCAGGGAGACCCAGTACTTC. Translating it yields CASSQDGARETQYF.